This T cell receptor (beta chain) was identified in a study of technical replicates of blood from a handful of donors. The length of the CDR3 is 13 residues. Germline V lookup: CDR1 SGHAT, CDR2 FQDESV (reference sequence). V was cut by 3 bases and J by 2 bases, with 8 bases left in between. Here immunoSEQ multiplex PCR was the method, and the copy in TCRdb shows in-frame clones only, minus some. Of approximately 79,000 clones in the sample, 95% were seen once. Sequencing input: T cells isolated from PBMCs. The TCR comes from a human donor in good health. The rearrangement links TRBV11-1 to TRBJ2-7; unclear D gene. The CDR3 sequence is CASSLAVPYEQYF. In nucleotides, the CDR3 is TGTGCCAGCAGCTTGGCGGTACCCTACGAGCAGTACTTC.